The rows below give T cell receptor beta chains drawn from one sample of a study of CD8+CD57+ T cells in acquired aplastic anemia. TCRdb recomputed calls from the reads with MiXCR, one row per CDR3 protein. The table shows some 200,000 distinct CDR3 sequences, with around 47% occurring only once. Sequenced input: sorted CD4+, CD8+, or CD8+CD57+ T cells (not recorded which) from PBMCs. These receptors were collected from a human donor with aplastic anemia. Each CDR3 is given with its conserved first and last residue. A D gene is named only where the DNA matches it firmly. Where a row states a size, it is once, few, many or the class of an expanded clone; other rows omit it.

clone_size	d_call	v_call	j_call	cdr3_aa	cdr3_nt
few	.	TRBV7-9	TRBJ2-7	CASSPDLPYEQYF	TGTGCCAGCAGCCCGGACTTGCCCTACGAGCAGTACTTC
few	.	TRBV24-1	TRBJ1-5	CATNRETGQPQHF	TGTGCCACCAACAGGGAAACAGGGCAGCCCCAGCATTTT
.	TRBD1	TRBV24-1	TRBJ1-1	CATSDAGTAEAFF	TGTGCCACCAGTGATGCTGGGACAGCCGAAGCTTTCTTT
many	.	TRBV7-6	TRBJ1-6	CASRFQGNNSPLHF	TGTGCCAGCCGTTTTCAAGGGAACAATTCACCCCTCCACTTT
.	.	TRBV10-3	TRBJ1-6	CAISVGVNNSPLHF	TGTGCCATCAGTGTAGGAGTTAATAATTCACCCCTCCACTTT
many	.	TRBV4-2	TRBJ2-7	CASSQGPGPSYEQYF	TGTGCCAGCAGCCAAGGCCCGGGACCCTCCTACGAGCAGTACTTC
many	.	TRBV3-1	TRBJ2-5	CASSQDPTSLETQYF	TGTGCCAGCAGCCAAGACCCGACTAGTTTAGAGACCCAGTACTTC
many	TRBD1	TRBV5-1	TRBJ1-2	CASSFGTGGYGYTF	TGCGCCAGCAGCTTCGGGACAGGGGGCTATGGCTACACCTTC
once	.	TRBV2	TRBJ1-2	CASSEITAYGYTF	TGTGCCAGCAGTGAAATCACAGCCTATGGCTACACCTTC
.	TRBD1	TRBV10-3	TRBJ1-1	CAISVDRGPSTEAFF	TGTGCCATCAGTGTCGACAGGGGGCCGAGCACTGAAGCTTTCTTT
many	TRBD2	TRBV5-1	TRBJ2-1	CASSSTSGGYNEQFF	TGCGCCAGCAGCTCAACTAGCGGAGGCTACAATGAGCAGTTCTTC
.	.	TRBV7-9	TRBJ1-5	CASSLSQPQHF	TGTGCCAGCAGCTTAAGCCAGCCCCAGCATTTT
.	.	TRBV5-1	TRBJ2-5	CASSLTALGETQYF	TGCGCCAGCAGCTTAACGGCACTTGGAGAGACCCAGTACTTC
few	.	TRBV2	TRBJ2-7	CASSLGPFYEQYF	TGTGCCAGCAGTTTGGGACCGTTCTACGAGCAGTACTTC
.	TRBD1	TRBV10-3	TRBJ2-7	CAISEVKGGEIYEQYF	TGTGCCATCAGTGAGGTTAAAGGGGGCGAAATCTACGAGCAGTACTTC
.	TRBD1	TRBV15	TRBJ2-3	CATSSMGTGLSDTQYF	TGTGCCACCAGCAGTATGGGGACAGGGTTGTCAGATACGCAGTATTTT
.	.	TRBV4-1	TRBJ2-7	CASSQGGLPPEQYF	TGCGCCAGCAGCCAAGGGGGACTGCCCCCCGAGCAGTACTTC
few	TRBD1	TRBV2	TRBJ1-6	CASSEARGGDSPLHF	TGTGCCAGCAGTGAAGCGAGAGGGGGCGATTCACCCCTCCACTTT
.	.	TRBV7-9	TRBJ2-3	CASRRDTTDTQYF	TGTGCCAGCAGAAGGGACACCACAGATACGCAGTATTTT
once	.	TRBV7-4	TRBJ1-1	CASSHRRVNTEAFF	TGTGCCAGCAGTCACCGCAGGGTGAACACTGAAGCTTTCTTT
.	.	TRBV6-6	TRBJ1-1	CASKVGTEAFF	TGTGCCAGCAAAGTGGGCACTGAAGCTTTCTTT
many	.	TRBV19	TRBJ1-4	CASKDSRPTNEKLFF	TGTGCCAGTAAGGACTCACGGCCGACTAATGAAAAACTGTTTTTT
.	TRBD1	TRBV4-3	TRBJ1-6	CASSQVSRGDSPLHF	TGCGCCAGCAGCCAAGTATCCAGGGGGGACTCACCCCTCCACTTT
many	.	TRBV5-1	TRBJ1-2	CASSLEAGHLYGYTF	TGCGCCAGCAGCTTGGAAGCAGGGCATCTCTATGGCTACACCTTC